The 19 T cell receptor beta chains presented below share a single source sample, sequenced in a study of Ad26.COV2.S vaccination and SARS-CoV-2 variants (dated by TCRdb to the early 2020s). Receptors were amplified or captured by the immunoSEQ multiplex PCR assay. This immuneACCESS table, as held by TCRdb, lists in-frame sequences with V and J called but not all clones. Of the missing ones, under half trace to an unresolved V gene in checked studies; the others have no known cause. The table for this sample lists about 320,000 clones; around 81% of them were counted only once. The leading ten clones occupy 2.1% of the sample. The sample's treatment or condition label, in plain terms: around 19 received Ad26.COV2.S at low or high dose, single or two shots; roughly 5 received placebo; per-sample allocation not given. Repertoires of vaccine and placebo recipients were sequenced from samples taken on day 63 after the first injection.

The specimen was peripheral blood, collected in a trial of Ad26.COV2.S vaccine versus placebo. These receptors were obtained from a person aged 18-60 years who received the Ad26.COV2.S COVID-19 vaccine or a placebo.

Here the CDR3 reads CASSRYDAGTANQPQHF. The CDR3, as DNA: TGTGCCAGCAGCCGCTACGACGCCGGGACAGCTAATCAGCCCCAGCATTTT. The rearrangement links TRBV4-2 to TRBJ1-5, with 7 nucleotides matching TRBD1. This CDR3 contains 17 residues. The junction had 13 bases not matched to a gene; V was cut back by 4 bases and J by 4 bases. Looked up from germline, CDR1 is LGHNA and CDR2 is YNFKEQ.

CDR3 residues: CASSVDDGTSTDTQYF. The CDR3 coding sequence is TGTGCCAGCAGCGTAGATGACGGTACTAGCACAGATACGCAGTATTTT. The rearrangement uses TRBV9 and TRBJ2-3; D is undetermined. This CDR3 region has 16 residues. Trimming removed 0 bases from V and 0 bases from J, with 11 bases in between. CDR1 is SGDLS and CDR2 is YYNGEE in the germline V gene.

The CDR3 loop reads CASSVGQAYYGYTF. The CDR3 region has the DNA TGTGCCAGTAGTGTCGGGCAGGCGTACTATGGCTACACCTTC. The chain recombines TRBV19 with TRBJ1-2; no clear D. This CDR3 region has 14 residues. CDR1 and CDR2 (germline): LNHDA, SQIVND (reference sequence). V was cut by 5 bases and J by 3 bases, with 13 bases left in between. Based on the CDR3 plus reference TRBV19 and TRBJ1-2, the full variable domain is DGGITQSPKYLFRKEGQNVTLSCEQNLNHDAMYWYRQDPGQGLRLIYYSQIVNDFQKGDIAEGYSVSREKKESFPLTVTSAQKNPTAFYLCASSVGQAYYGYTFGSGTRLTVV.

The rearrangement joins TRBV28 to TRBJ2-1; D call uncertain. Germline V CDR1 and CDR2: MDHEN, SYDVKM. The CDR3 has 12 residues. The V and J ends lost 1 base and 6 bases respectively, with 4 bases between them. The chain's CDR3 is CASSLLVNEQFF. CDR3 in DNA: TGTGCCAGCAGTTTATTGGTCAATGAGCAGTTCTTC.

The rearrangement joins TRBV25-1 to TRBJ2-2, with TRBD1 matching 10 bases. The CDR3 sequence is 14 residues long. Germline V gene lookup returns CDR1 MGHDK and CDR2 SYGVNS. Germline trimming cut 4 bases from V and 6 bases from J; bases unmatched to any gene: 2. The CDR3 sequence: CASSGTGGAGELFF. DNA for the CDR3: TGTGCCAGCAGTGGGACAGGGGGGGCCGGGGAGCTGTTTTTT.

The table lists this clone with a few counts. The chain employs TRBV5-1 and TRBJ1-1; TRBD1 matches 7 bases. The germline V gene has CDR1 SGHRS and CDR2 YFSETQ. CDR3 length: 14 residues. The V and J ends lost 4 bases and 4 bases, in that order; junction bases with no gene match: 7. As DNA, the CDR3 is TGCGCCAGCAGCGTGGGACAGTCCTTCACTGAAGCTTTCTTT. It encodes CASSVGQSFTEAFF.

CDR3 in amino acids: CASSKGDASSYEQYF. The CDR3 nucleotides are TGTGCCAGCAGCAAAGGGGACGCTAGCTCCTACGAGCAGTACTTC. J is TRBJ2-7 and V is TRBV7-9; D tentatively fits TRBD1 or TRBD2 (5 bases each). Germline CDR1 reads SEHNR; CDR2 reads FQNEAQ (reference sequence). The germline V and J ends were trimmed by 5 bases and 0 bases, with 14 bases remaining between them. The CDR3 is 15 amino acids.

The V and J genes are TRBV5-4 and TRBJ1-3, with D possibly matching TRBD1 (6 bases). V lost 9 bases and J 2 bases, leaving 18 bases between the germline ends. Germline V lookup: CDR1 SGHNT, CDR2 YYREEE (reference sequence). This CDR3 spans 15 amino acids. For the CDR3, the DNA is TGTGCCACCTCCGGCGTAGGGGGGCCTGGAAACACCATATATTTT. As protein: CATSGVGGPGNTIYF.

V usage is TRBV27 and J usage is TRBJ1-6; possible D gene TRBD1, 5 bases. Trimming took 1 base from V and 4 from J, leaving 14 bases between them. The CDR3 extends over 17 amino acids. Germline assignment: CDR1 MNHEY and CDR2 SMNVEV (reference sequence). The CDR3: CASSLFVGGGYNSPLHF. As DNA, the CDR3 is TGTGCCAGCAGTTTATTTGTTGGTGGGGGATATAATTCACCCCTCCACTTT.

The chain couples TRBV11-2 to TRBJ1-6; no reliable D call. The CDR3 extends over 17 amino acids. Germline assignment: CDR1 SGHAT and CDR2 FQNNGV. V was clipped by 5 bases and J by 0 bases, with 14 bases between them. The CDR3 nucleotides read TGTGCCAGCAGCCGCCTTTTCGAGAGCTCCTATAATTCACCCCTCCACTTT. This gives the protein CASSRLFESSYNSPLHF.

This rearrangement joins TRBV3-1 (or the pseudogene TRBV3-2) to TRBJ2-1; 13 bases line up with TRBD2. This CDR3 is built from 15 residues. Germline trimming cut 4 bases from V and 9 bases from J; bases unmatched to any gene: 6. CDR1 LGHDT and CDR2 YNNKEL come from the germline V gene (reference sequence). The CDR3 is CASSRGLAGSGEQFF. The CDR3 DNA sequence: TGTGCCAGCAGCCGGGGACTAGCGGGGTCGGGTGAGCAGTTCTTC.

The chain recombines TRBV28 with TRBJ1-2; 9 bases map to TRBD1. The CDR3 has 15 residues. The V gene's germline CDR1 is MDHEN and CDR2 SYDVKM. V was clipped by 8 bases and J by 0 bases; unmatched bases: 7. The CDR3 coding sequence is TGTGCCAGCTCGGACAGGGGACGCACTAACTATGGCTACACCTTC. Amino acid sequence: CASSDRGRTNYGYTF.

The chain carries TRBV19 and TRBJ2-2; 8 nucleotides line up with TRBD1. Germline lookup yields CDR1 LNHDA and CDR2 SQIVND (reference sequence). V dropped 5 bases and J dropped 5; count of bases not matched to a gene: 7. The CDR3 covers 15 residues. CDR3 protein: CASSARDRRTGELFF. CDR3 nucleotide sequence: TGTGCCAGTAGTGCCAGGGACAGGCGGACCGGGGAGCTGTTTTTT.

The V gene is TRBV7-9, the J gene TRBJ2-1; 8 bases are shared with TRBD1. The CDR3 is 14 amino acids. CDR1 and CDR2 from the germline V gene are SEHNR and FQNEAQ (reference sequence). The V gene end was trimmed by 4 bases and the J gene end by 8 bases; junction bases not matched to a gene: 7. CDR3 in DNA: TGTGCCAGCAGCTCTGAGCGCAGGGGGCATGAGCAGTTCTTC. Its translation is CASSSERRGHEQFF.

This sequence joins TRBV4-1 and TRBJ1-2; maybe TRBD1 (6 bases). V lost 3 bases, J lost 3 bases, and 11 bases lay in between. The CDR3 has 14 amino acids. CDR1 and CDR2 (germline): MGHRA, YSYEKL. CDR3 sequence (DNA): TGCGCCAGCAGCCACAACAGGGTGGACTATGGCTACACCTTC. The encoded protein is CASSHNRVDYGYTF.

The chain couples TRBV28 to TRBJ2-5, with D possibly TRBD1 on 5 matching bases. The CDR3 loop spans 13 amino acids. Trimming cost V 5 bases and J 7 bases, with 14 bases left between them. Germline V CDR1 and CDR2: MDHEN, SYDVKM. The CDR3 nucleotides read TGTGCCAGCAGTGGGGCTAGTTTAGGGACCCAGTACTTC. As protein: CASSGASLGTQYF.

This chain's CDR3 is CASSTATNEKLFF. The CDR3 nucleotides are TGTGCCAGCAGTACAGCAACTAATGAAAAACTGTTTTTT. The V call is TRBV28, the J call TRBJ1-4; D remains unclear. The CDR3 is 13 amino acids. The germline CDR1 and CDR2 sequences are MDHEN and SYDVKM. V was clipped by 5 bases and J by 0 bases, with 4 bases between them. The full variable domain, with the rest looked up from reference TRBV28 and TRBJ1-4, is DVKVTQSSRYLVKRTGEKVFLECVQDMDHENMFWYRQDPGLGLRLIYFSYDVKMKEKGDIPEGYSVSREKKERFSLILESASTNQTSMYLCASSTATNEKLFFGSGTQLSVL.

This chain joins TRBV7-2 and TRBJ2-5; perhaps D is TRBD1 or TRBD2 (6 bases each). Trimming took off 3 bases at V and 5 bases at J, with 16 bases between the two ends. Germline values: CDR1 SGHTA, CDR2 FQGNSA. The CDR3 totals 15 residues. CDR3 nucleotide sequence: TGTGCCAGCAGCTTTCAGCCGGGGGCCGGTGAGACCCAGTACTTC. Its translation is CASSFQPGAGETQYF.

The CDR3 sequence: CASSQEYNEQFF. CDR3 DNA: TGTGCCAGCAGCCAAGAATACAATGAGCAGTTCTTC. The rearrangement uses TRBV3-1 (or the pseudogene TRBV3-2) and TRBJ2-1; the D is unclear. The germline V and J ends were trimmed by 0 bases and 4 bases, with 1 base remaining between them. The germline gives CDR1 LGHDT, CDR2 YNNKEL (reference sequence). The CDR3 totals 12 residues.